This TCR beta chain was recovered during a study of blood T cell repertoires in COVID-19. Germline V CDR1 and CDR2: LGHDT, YNNKEL (reference sequence). The CDR3 is 14 residues long. V dropped 3 bases and J dropped 0 bases, with 6 bases sitting between them. Some clones are missing from TCRdb's copy, which holds only in-frame ones; the method was immunoSEQ multiplex PCR. The table shows 200,000 to 300,000 clones, with over 70% occurring only once. This clone was counted between two and nine times. The sequence came from a man aged 40-55 years with acute or convalescent COVID-19. This chain uses TRBV3-1 (or the pseudogene TRBV3-2) with TRBJ1-5, with D perhaps TRBD1 (5 bases). The sequencing sample was made of peripheral blood. The CDR3 region has the DNA TGTGCCAGCAGCCAGGACACTAGCAATCAGCCCCAGCATTTT. This codes for CASSQDTSNQPQHF.